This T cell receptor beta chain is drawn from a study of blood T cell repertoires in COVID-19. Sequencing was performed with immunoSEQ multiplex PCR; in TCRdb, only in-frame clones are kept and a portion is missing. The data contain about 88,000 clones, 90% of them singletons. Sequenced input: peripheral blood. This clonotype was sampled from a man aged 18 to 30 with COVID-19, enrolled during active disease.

CDR3 in amino acids: CASSPSGGSSYNEQFF. The CDR3 nucleotides read TGTGCCAGCAGCCCGAGTGGGGGGAGCTCCTACAATGAGCAGTTCTTC. This chain uses TRBV9 with TRBJ2-1; tentative D call: TRBD2 (6 bases). The CDR3 length is 16 residues. Germline values: CDR1 SGDLS, CDR2 YYNGEE. The V end lost 4 bases, the J end lost 0 bases, and 14 bases lay between the germline ends.